The 11 T cell receptor beta chains below were found in one sample sequenced in a study of spatial heterogeneity in lung cancer. For these TCRs, the target antigens are not known. Time point given: sample taken at primary tumor resection. TCRdb reanalysed the 5' RACE reads using MiXCR and keeps one entry per CDR3 protein. This table holds about 8,100 distinct CDR3 sequences, roughly 12% found once. Findings and caveats of the study: Within tumors, counts of expanded alpha and beta TCRs tracked tumor mutation counts.

Material: lung tumor tissue, obtained at surgery. The receptors stem from a male donor with early-stage non-small cell lung cancer.

This clonotype is deemed medium-sized (0.01 to 0.1%). The V and J genes are TRBV7-2 and TRBJ2-5; D possibly corresponds to TRBD1 (5 bases). CDR1 is SGHTA and CDR2 is FQGNSA in the germline V gene. The V gene lost 1 base and the J gene lost 4 bases, with 10 bases spanning the gap. This CDR3 is 14 amino acids long. In nucleotides, the CDR3 is TGTGCCAGCAGCTTAGAGCAGGGCGGAGAGACCCAGTACTTC. Protein sequence: CASSLEQGGETQYF.

V is TRBV28 and J is TRBJ2-1; 10 bases are a match to TRBD2. The CDR3 is made up of 14 amino acids. Germline CDR1 and CDR2: MDHEN and SYDVKM. V was clipped by 6 bases and J by 8 bases; unmatched bases: 7. Written as DNA, the CDR3 is TGTGCCAGCAGCCATCTAGCGGGGGCCGATGAGCAGTTCTTC. Amino acids: CASSHLAGADEQFF. Full variable domain (missing parts from reference TRBV28 and TRBJ2-1): DVKVTQSSRYLVKRTGEKVFLECVQDMDHENMFWYRQDPGLGLRLIYFSYDVKMKEKGDIPEGYSVSREKKERFSLILESASTNQTSMYLCASSHLAGADEQFFGPGTRLTVL.

This clonotype was observed at least ten times. The chain carries TRBV6-6 and TRBJ1-1, with TRBD1 matching over 10 bases. The V segment lost 6 bases and the J segment 6 bases; nucleotides outside the gene matches: 7. This CDR3 contains 14 residues. CDR1 is MNHNY and CDR2 is SVGAGI in the germline V gene (reference sequence). This chain's CDR3 is CASSLTGGEAEAFF. Written as DNA, the CDR3 is TGTGCCAGCAGCTTGACAGGGGGCGAGGCTGAAGCTTTCTTT.

This clonotype is categorized as medium-sized. The chain combines TRBV7-9 with TRBJ2-1; 8 positions match TRBD2. Germline V gives CDR1 SEHNR, CDR2 FQNEAQ (reference sequence). The V and J ends lost 4 bases and 6 bases, in that order; junction bases with no gene match: 20. The CDR3 loop spans 19 amino acids. This chain's CDR3 is CASSSWRGSGNIGFNEQFF. The CDR3 region has the DNA TGTGCCAGCAGCTCATGGCGGGGTAGCGGGAACATTGGTTTCAATGAGCAGTTCTTC. Full variable domain (remainder filled in from reference TRBV7-9 and TRBJ2-1): DTGVSQNPRHKITKRGQNVTFRCDPISEHNRLYWYRQTLGQGPEFLTYFQNEAQLEKSRLLSDRFSAERPKGSFSTLEIQRTEQGDSAMYLCASSSWRGSGNIGFNEQFFGPGTRLTVL.

This clonotype was picked up many times. V and J are TRBV30 and TRBJ1-5; D call uncertain. V was cut by 1 base and J by 3 bases, with 16 bases left in between. This CDR3 is built from 16 residues. Germline V gives CDR1 GTSNPN, CDR2 SVGIG (reference sequence). CDR3 sequence: CAWSGRTGPLNQPQHF. Here the CDR3 DNA reads TGTGCCTGGAGTGGTAGAACCGGGCCCCTCAATCAGCCCCAGCATTTT.

This clonotype has ten or more counts. V gene TRBV20-1 combines with J gene TRBJ2-7; TRBD2 matches at 10 bases. Germline-derived CDR1 and CDR2 are DFQATT and SNEGSKA (reference sequence). The V segment lost 6 bases and the J segment 2 bases; nucleotides outside the gene matches: 7. This CDR3 has 14 amino acids. CDR3 sequence (DNA): TGCAGTGCCCTAGCGGGAGAGCCTCCCTACGAGCAGTACTTC. Its translation is CSALAGEPPYEQYF.

This clonotype is large within its sample. This sequence joins TRBV29-1 and TRBJ2-1, with 8 bases fitting TRBD1. There are 12 residues in the CDR3. Per the germline V gene, CDR1 is SQVTM and CDR2 is ANQGSEA. V was pared by 6 bases and J by 8 bases, with 6 bases of the junction left unmatched. The CDR3 spells CSVLTGDDEQFF. CDR3 DNA: TGCAGCGTCCTGACAGGGGACGATGAGCAGTTCTTC.

This clonotype came up a few times. J is TRBJ2-5 and V is TRBV30; 8 nucleotides align to TRBD1. Unmatched junction bases numbered 2, after V lost 0 bases and J lost 5 bases. There are 13 residues in the CDR3. Germline V CDR1 and CDR2: GTSNPN, SVGIG (reference sequence). The CDR3 here is CAWSVQGGETQYF. CDR3 nucleotides: TGTGCCTGGAGTGTACAGGGGGGCGAGACCCAGTACTTC.

This clonotype was seen many times. The chain links TRBV7-8 to TRBJ2-7; 11 bases are shared with TRBD2. From germline, CDR1 is SGHVS and CDR2 FQNEAQ. This CDR3 has 14 amino acids. Germline trimming cut 6 bases from V and 6 bases from J; bases unmatched to any gene: 7. Here the CDR3 reads CASRSGTSGLEQYF. CDR3 coding DNA: TGTGCCAGCAGATCCGGGACTAGCGGACTCGAGCAGTACTTC.

The chain has TRBV5-1 and TRBJ2-7; 14 bases align to TRBD2. Germline trimming cut 1 base from V and 5 bases from J; bases unmatched to any gene: 2. The CDR3 runs to 15 residues. Germline V gene sequence: CDR1 SGHRS, CDR2 YFSETQ. DNA of the CDR3: TGCGCCAGCAGCTTGTGGACTAGCGGGAGGAACGAGCAGTACTTC. Its translation is CASSLWTSGRNEQYF. The variable domain in full, completed from reference TRBV5-1 and TRBJ2-7, reads KAGVTQTPRYLIKTRGQQVTLSCSPISGHRSVSWYQQTPGQGLQFLFEYFSETQRNKGNFPGRFSGRQFSNSRSEMNVSTLELGDSALYLCASSLWTSGRNEQYFGPGTRLTVT.

This clonotype has a handful of counts. This sequence joins TRBV6-5 and TRBJ1-3; D uncertain. The CDR3 loop spans 13 amino acids. V lost 5 bases, J lost 2 bases, and 7 bases lay in between. Germline assignment: CDR1 MNHEY and CDR2 SVGAGI. The CDR3 sequence: CASSEVPGNTIYF. CDR3 coding DNA: TGTGCCAGCAGTGAGGTTCCTGGAAACACCATATATTTT.